Reported below is one TCR beta chain. This sample stems from a study of blood T cell repertoires in COVID-19. Profiled with immunoSEQ multiplex PCR; TCRdb holds only in-frame clones, not every one. This repertoire shows fewer than 350,000 clones, over 75% found once; its top ten account for over 8%. Clinical history as reported by participants underpinned cohort assignment. The CDR3 is 14 residues long. Germline V gives CDR1 MNHEY, CDR2 SVGAGI. V dropped 5 bases and J dropped 1 base, with 11 bases sitting between them. The receptor was derived from a woman aged 40 to 50 who had recovered from COVID-19. The rearrangement links TRBV6-5 to TRBJ1-1; D call uncertain. Source material: PBMCs or T cells enriched from blood (not recorded which). In DNA form, the CDR3 reads TGTGCCAGCAGTCCACCGACGGGGAACACTGAAGCTTTCTTT. Its protein product is CASSPPTGNTEAFF.